These 15 T cell receptor beta chains were all obtained from the same sample, sequenced in a study of CD8 T cells in ankylosing spondylitis. TCRdb reanalysed the 5' RACE reads using MiXCR and keeps one entry per CDR3 protein. Found here are 200,000 to 300,000 distinct CDR3 sequences, approximately 10% of them singletons; the top ten hold about 2.8%. What was sequenced was blood, either unsorted or a sorted T cell fraction (not recorded which). The receptors here all came from a male donor with ankylosing spondylitis or in good health (not recorded which).

This clonotype was seen more than once but under ten times. This CDR3 is CASSLDRKTQYF. The CDR3 coding sequence is TGTGCCAGCAGCTTAGATAGAAAGACCCAGTACTTC. The genes are TRBV11-2 and TRBJ2-5; D gene uncertain. Between the trimmed V and J ends, which lost 0 bases and 6 bases, there was a span of 5 bases. The germline gives CDR1 SGHAT, CDR2 FQNNGV. CDR3 size: 12 residues.

This clonotype was observed at least ten times. V gene TRBV25-1 combines with J gene TRBJ1-2, with D perhaps TRBD1 (6 bases). The germline CDR1 and CDR2 sequences are MGHDK and SYGVNS. This CDR3 comprises 13 residues. The V gene lost 4 bases and the J gene lost 3 bases, with 9 bases spanning the gap. CDR3 nucleotides: TGTGCCAGCAGTGGACCAGGGGACTATGGCTACACCTTC. It codes for CASSGPGDYGYTF.

This clonotype has at least ten counts. The chain uses TRBV19 and TRBJ1-1; no reliable D call. The germline V gene has CDR1 LNHDA and CDR2 SQIVND (reference sequence). This CDR3 contains 13 residues. V shed 2 bases and J shed 5 bases, with 9 bases lying between them. The CDR3 protein is CASSISVGTEAFF. As DNA, the CDR3 is TGTGCCAGTAGTATATCAGTAGGGACTGAAGCTTTCTTT.

This sequence joins TRBV7-2 and TRBJ1-5; D gene unclear. V gave up 0 bases and J gave up 6 bases, with 15 bases separating them. The CDR3 length is 16 residues. Germline CDR1 reads SGHTA; CDR2 reads FQGNSA. CDR3 nucleotide sequence: TGTGCCAGCAGCTTAGCGTTAGTGTTGGTTGGTCAGCCCCAGCATTTT. Translated: CASSLALVLVGQPQHF. The full variable domain, completed using reference TRBV7-2 and TRBJ1-5, is GAGVSQSPSNKVTEKGKDVELRCDPISGHTALYWYRQSLGQGLEFLIYFQGNSAPDKSGLPSDRFSAERTGGSVSTLTIQRTQQEDSAVYLCASSLALVLVGQPQHFGDGTRLSIL.

Concerning this clonotype: One base away lies a much larger clone, so this may be a sequencing read error. V and J are TRBV7-2 and TRBJ1-2; 7 positions agree with TRBD1. Looked up from germline, CDR1 is SGHTA and CDR2 is FQGNSA. CDR3 length: 15 residues. The CDR3 bases are TGTGCCGGCAGTAAGACAGGGCCACAGGGCTATGGCTACACCTTC. It translates to CAGSKTGPQGYGYTF.

This chain connects TRBV10-2 to TRBJ2-1; TRBD2 aligns across 13 bases. Trimming removed 3 bases from V and 7 bases from J; junction bases left unmatched: 9. The CDR3 consists of 17 residues. Per the germline V gene, CDR1 is WSHSY and CDR2 is SAAADI. The CDR3, as DNA: TGCGCCAGCAGTGATAGGACTAGCGGGAGTTCTGGGAATGAGCAGTTCTTC. This gives the protein CASSDRTSGSSGNEQFF.

In its sample, this clonotype was seen many times. The rearrangement links TRBV6-1 to TRBJ1-1; the match to TRBD1 covers 10 bases. V was clipped by 5 bases and J by 11 bases; unmatched bases: 5. Germline V gene data show CDR1 as MNHNS and CDR2 as SASEGT. The CDR3 runs 12 residues. CDR3: CASSPRTGGAFF. For the CDR3, the DNA is TGTGCCAGCAGTCCCCGGACAGGGGGGGCTTTCTTT.

The chain couples TRBV7-6 to TRBJ2-1, with 8 positions matching TRBD2. The ends lost 4 bases at V and 9 bases at J; junction bases unmatched: 5. Looked up from germline, CDR1 is SGHVS and CDR2 is FNYEAQ. This CDR3 spans 13 amino acids. CDR3 DNA: TGTGCCAGCAGCTGGGGACTAGAGGGTGAGCAGTTCTTC. Translated, it gives CASSWGLEGEQFF.

This clonotype was found many times. CDR3 amino acids: CAWRLSGNTIYF. The DNA for the CDR3 is TGTGCCTGGAGGCTCTCTGGAAACACCATATATTTT. The chain links TRBV30 to TRBJ1-3, with unresolved D. This CDR3 region has 12 residues. Between the trimmed V and J ends, which lost 3 bases and 0 bases, there was a span of 3 bases. Germline V gene sequence: CDR1 GTSNPN, CDR2 SVGIG (reference sequence).

This clonotype was recorded many times. The rearrangement uses TRBV5-6 and TRBJ2-7, with D tentatively TRBD1 (6 bases). Germline assignment: CDR1 SGHDT and CDR2 YYEEEE. The CDR3 runs to 13 residues. Trimming took off 4 bases at V and 5 bases at J, with 13 bases between the two ends. CDR3 coding DNA: TGTGCCAGCAGCCGGGACACGAATGACGAGCAGTACTTC. Translating it yields CASSRDTNDEQYF.

V gene TRBV7-2 combines with J gene TRBJ1-5; 7 bases match TRBD1. In germline, CDR1 is SGHTA, CDR2 FQGNSA. This CDR3 has 17 residues. With 3 bases clipped from V and 4 bases from J, the junction kept 12 bases outside the gene matches. The CDR3 region is CASSLMAGTAFNQPQHF. In DNA form, the CDR3 reads TGTGCCAGCAGCTTGATGGCCGGGACAGCTTTTAATCAGCCCCAGCATTTT.

This clonotype was recorded a few times. The genes are TRBV4-2 and TRBJ2-1; 9 nucleotides line up with TRBD1. V gave up 4 bases and J gave up 2 bases; unmatched junction bases: 9. Germline V gene data show CDR1 as LGHNA and CDR2 as YNFKEQ. The CDR3 is 17 amino acids. CDR3: CASSPESGTGTYNEQFF. CDR3 DNA: TGTGCCAGCAGCCCTGAATCCGGGACAGGGACCTACAATGAGCAGTTCTTC.

At least ten counts were recorded for this clonotype. The chain has TRBV5-1 and TRBJ1-1, with D hard to call. Germline assignment: CDR1 SGHRS and CDR2 YFSETQ. V was clipped by 0 bases and J by 5 bases, with 8 bases between them. The CDR3 sequence is 13 residues long. The CDR3 DNA is TGCGCCAGCAGCTTGGGGGCCGGAACTGAAGCTTTCTTT. Translating gives CASSLGAGTEAFF. Using reference TRBV5-1 and TRBJ1-1 for the parts outside the CDR3, the full variable domain is KAGVTQTPRYLIKTRGQQVTLSCSPISGHRSVSWYQQTPGQGLQFLFEYFSETQRNKGNFPGRFSGRQFSNSRSEMNVSTLELGDSALYLCASSLGAGTEAFFGQGTRLTVV.

This clonotype was found a few times. This chain connects TRBV4-2 to TRBJ2-3; 14 bases line up with TRBD2. This CDR3 comprises 15 residues. Germline CDR1 LGHNA, CDR2 YNFKEQ. Unmatched junction bases numbered 7, after V lost 7 bases and J lost 7 bases. CDR3 in DNA: TGTGCCAGCACAAGGACTAGCGGGGGGAGAAATACGCAGTATTTT. Its translation: CASTRTSGGRNTQYF.

This clonotype was observed at least ten times. The rearrangement links TRBV5-1 to TRBJ1-1, with D possibly matching TRBD1 (6 bases). V lost 4 bases to trimming and J lost 4 bases, with 14 bases between them. CDR1 is SGHRS, CDR2 YFSETQ, per germline. There are 14 residues in the CDR3. CDR3 bases: TGCGCCAGCAGCCCTGCAGGGGCCAGCACTGAAGCTTTCTTT. It is translated as CASSPAGASTEAFF.